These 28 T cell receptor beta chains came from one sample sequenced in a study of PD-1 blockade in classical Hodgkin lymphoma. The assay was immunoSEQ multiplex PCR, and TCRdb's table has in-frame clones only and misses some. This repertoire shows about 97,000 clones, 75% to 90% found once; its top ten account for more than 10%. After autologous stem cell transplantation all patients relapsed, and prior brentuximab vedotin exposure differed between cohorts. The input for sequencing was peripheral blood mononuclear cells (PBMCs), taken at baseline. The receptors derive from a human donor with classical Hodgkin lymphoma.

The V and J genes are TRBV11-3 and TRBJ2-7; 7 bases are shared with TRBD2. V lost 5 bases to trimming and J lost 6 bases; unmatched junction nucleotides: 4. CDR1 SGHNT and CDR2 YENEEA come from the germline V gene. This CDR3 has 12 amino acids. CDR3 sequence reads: CASSRGGSEQYF. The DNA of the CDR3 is TGTGCCAGCAGCCGGGGAGGGAGCGAGCAGTACTTC.

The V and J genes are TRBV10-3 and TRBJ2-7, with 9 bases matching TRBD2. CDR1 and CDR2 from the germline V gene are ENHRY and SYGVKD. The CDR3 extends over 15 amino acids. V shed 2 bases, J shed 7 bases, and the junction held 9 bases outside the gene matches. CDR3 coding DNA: TGTGCCATCAGTGAGGTGGTAGCGGGAGTCGGAGAGCAGTACTTC. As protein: CAISEVVAGVGEQYF.

The CDR3 sequence: CASSTSGASSNEQYF. The DNA for the CDR3 is TGTGCCAGCAGTACTTCCGGGGCTAGCTCTAACGAGCAGTACTTC. The chain recombines TRBV6-5 with TRBJ2-7; D could derive from TRBD1 or TRBD2 (5 bases each). Germline CDR1 is MNHEY and CDR2 is SVGAGI. This CDR3 has 15 amino acids. V was pared by 5 bases and J by 5 bases, with 19 bases between.

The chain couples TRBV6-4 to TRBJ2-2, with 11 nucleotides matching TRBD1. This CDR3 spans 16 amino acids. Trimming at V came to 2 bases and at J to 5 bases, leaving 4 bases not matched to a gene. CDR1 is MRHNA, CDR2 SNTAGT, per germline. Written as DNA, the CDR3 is TGTGCCAGCAGTGACGGGACAGGGGGGAAGACCGGGGAGCTGTTTTTT. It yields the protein CASSDGTGGKTGELFF.

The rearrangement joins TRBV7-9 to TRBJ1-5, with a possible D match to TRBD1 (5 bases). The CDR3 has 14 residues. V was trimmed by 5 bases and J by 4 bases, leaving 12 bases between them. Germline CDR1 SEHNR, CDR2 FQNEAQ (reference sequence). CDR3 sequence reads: CASSTGTDNQPQHF. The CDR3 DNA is TGTGCCAGCAGCACCGGGACGGATAATCAGCCCCAGCATTTT. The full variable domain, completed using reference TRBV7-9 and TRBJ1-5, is DTGVSQNPRHKITKRGQNVTFRCDPISEHNRLYWYRQTLGQGPEFLTYFQNEAQLEKSRLLSDRFSAERPKGSFSTLEIQRTEQGDSAMYLCASSTGTDNQPQHFGDGTRLSIL.

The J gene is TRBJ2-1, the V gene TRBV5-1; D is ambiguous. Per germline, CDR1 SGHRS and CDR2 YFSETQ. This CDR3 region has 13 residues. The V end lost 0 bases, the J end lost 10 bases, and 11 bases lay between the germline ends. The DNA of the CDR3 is TGCGCCAGCAGCTTGGATGGCCAAGGGGAGCAGTTCTTC. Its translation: CASSLDGQGEQFF.

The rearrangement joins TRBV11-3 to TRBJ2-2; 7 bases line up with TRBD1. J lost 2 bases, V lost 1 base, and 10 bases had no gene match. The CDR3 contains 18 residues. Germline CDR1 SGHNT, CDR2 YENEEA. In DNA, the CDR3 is TGTGCCAGCAGCTTAGCCCGCTTGGGACAGACAAACACCGGGGAGCTGTTTTTT. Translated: CASSLARLGQTNTGELFF. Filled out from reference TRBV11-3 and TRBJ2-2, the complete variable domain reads EAGVVQSPRYKIIEKKQPVAFWCNPISGHNTLYWYLQNLGQGPELLIRYENEEAVDDSQLPKDRFSAERLKGVDSTLKIQPAELGDSAVYLCASSLARLGQTNTGELFFGEGSRLTVL.

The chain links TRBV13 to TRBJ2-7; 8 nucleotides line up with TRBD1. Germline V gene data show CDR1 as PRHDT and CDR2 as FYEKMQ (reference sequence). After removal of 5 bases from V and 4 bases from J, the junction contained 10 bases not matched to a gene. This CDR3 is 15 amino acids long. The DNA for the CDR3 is TGTGCCAGCAGCCCCGCGGACAGGGTTGGTTACGAGCAGTACTTC. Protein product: CASSPADRVGYEQYF.

CDR3 DNA sequence: TGCGCCAGCAGTGATATGGTTTTGAGCGCAGATACGCAGTATTTT. This codes for CASSDMVLSADTQYF. The chain carries TRBV10-2 and TRBJ2-3; D is undetermined. Germline CDR1 is WSHSY and CDR2 is SAAADI. The CDR3 sequence is 15 residues long. The germline V and J ends were trimmed by 3 bases and 4 bases, with 14 bases remaining between them.

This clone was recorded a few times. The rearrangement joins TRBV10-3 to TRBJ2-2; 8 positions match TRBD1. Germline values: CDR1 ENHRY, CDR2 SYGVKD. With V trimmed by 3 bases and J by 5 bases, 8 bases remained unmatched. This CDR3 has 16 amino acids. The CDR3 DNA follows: TGTGCCATCAGTGAATTTATAGGACAGGGTACCGGGGAGCTGTTTTTT. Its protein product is CAISEFIGQGTGELFF.

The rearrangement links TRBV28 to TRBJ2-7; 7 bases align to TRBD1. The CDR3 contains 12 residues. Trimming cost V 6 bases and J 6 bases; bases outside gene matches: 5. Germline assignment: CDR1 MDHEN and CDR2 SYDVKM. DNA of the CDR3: TGTGCCAGCAGAACTAGGGGGCCCGAGCAGTACTTC. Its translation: CASRTRGPEQYF.

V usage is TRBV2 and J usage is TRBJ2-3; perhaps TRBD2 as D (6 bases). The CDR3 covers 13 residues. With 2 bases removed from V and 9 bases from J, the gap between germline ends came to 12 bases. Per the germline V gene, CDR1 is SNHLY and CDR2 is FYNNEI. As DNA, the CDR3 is TGTGCCAGCAGTGAAATGGGGCGGGACACGCAGTATTTT. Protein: CASSEMGRDTQYF. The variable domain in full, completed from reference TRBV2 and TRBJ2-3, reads EPEVTQTPSHQVTQMGQEVILRCVPISNHLYFYWYRQILGQKVEFLVSFYNNEISEKSEIFDDQFSVERPDGSNFTLKIRSTKLEDSAMYFCASSEMGRDTQYFGPGTRLTVL.

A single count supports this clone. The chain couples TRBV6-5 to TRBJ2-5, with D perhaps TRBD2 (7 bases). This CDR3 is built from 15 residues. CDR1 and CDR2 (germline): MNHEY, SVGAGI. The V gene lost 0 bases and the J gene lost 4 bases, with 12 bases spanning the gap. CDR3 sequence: CASSYSSGGPETQYF. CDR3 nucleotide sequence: TGTGCCAGCAGTTACTCGTCGGGGGGCCCAGAGACCCAGTACTTC.

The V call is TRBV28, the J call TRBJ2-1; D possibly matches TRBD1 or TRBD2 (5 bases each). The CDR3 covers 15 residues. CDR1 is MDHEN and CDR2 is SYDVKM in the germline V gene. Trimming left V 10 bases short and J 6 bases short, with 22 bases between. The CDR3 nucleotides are TGTGCCACCTCACGGCGGGCGACAGTTGGCAATGAGCAGTTCTTC. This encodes CATSRRATVGNEQFF. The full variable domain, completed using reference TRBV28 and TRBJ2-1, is DVKVTQSSRYLVKRTGEKVFLECVQDMDHENMFWYRQDPGLGLRLIYFSYDVKMKEKGDIPEGYSVSREKKERFSLILESASTNQTSMYLCATSRRATVGNEQFFGPGTRLTVL.

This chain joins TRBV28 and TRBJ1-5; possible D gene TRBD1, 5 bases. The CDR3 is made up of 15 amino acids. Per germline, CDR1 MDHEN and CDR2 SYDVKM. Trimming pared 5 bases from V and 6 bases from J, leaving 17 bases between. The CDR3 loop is CASSPPGGIGQPQHF. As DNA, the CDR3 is TGTGCCAGCAGTCCCCCGGGGGGAATCGGTCAGCCCCAGCATTTT.

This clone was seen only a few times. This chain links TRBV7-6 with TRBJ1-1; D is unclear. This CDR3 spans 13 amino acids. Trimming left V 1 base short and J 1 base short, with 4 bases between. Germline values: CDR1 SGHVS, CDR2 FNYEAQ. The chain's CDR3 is CASSLVENTEAFF. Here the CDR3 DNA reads TGTGCCAGCAGCTTAGTCGAGAACACTGAAGCTTTCTTT.

CDR3 nucleotides: TGTGCCACCAGGAGGGAAGCGGAAGGCGAAAAACTGTTTTTT. Encoded protein: CATRREAEGEKLFF. The chain links TRBV10-3 to TRBJ1-4; D not certain. This CDR3 comprises 14 residues. Deletions cut 10 bases from V and 8 bases from J, with 20 bases between. CDR1 is ENHRY and CDR2 is SYGVKD in the germline V gene.

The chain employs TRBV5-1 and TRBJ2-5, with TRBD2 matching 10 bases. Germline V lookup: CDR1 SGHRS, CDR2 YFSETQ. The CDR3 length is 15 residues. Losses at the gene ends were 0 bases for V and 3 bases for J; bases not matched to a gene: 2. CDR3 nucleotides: TGCGCCAGCAGCTTGGGGCTAGCGGGAGAAGAGACCCAGTACTTC. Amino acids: CASSLGLAGEETQYF.

CDR3 sequence reads: CASSPRNLNEQFF. The CDR3 bases are TGTGCCAGCTCACCACGGAATCTCAATGAGCAGTTCTTC. V usage is TRBV18 and J usage is TRBJ2-1, with D unclear. V shed 1 base and J shed 6 bases, with 7 bases lying between them. CDR3 size: 13 residues. Germline V gene sequence: CDR1 KGHSH, CDR2 LQKENI.

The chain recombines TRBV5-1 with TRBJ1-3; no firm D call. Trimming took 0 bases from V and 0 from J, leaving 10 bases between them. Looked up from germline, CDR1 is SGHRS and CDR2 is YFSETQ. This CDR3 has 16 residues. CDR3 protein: CASSLASHSSGNTIYF. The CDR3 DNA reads TGCGCCAGCAGCTTGGCATCCCACAGCTCTGGAAACACCATATATTTT.

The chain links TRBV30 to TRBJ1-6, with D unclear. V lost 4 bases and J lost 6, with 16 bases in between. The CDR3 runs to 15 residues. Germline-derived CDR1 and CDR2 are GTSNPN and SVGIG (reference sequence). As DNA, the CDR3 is TGTGCCTGGAAAGTCGGCGGACCATCTAATTCACCCCTCCACTTT. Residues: CAWKVGGPSNSPLHF.

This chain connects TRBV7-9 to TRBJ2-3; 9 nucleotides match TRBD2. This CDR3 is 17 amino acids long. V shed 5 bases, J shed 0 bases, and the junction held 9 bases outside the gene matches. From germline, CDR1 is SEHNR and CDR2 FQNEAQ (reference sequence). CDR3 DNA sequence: TGTGCCAGCAGCCTACACCGACTAGCGGATAGCACAGATACGCAGTATTTT. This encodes CASSLHRLADSTDTQYF.

The CDR3 region is CASSPQGYGYTF. The CDR3, as DNA: TGTGCCAGCAGCCCGCAGGGCTATGGCTACACCTTC. This chain joins TRBV4-2 and TRBJ1-2; D is perhaps TRBD1 (5 bases). Germline V gene data show CDR1 as LGHNA and CDR2 as YNFKEQ. V was pared by 4 bases and J by 4 bases, with 7 bases between. The CDR3 sequence is 12 residues long.

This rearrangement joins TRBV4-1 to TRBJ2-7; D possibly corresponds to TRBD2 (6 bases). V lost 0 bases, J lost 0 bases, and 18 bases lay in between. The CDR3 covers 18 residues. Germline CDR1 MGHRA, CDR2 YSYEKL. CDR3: CASSQDGQFGTASYEQYF. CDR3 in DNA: TGCGCCAGCAGCCAAGATGGGCAGTTCGGGACTGCCTCCTACGAGCAGTACTTC.

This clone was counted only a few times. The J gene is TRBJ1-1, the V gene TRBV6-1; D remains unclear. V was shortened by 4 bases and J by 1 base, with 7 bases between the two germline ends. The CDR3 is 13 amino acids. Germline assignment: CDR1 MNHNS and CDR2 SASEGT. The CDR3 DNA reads TGTGCCAGCAGTGGGAGCCAGAACACTGAAGCTTTCTTT. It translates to CASSGSQNTEAFF.

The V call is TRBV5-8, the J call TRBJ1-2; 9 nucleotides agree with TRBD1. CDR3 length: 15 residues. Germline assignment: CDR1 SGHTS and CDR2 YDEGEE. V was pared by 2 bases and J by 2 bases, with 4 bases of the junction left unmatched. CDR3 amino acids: CASSLGTGNNYGYTF. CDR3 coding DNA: TGTGCCAGCAGCTTAGGGACAGGGAACAACTATGGCTACACCTTC.

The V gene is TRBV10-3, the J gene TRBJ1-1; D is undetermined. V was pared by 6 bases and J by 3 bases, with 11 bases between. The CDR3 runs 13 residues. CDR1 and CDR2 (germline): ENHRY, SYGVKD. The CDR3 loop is CAISPNPDTEAFF. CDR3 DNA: TGTGCCATCAGCCCGAACCCGGACACTGAAGCTTTCTTT.

The CDR3 loop is CASSLAPTGFAGELFF. The DNA for the CDR3 is TGTGCCAGCAGCTTAGCCCCGACAGGGTTCGCCGGGGAGCTGTTTTTT. The gene calls are TRBV7-9 and TRBJ2-2; 7 bases are shared with TRBD1. CDR3 length: 16 residues. Germline trimming cut 0 bases from V and 6 bases from J; bases unmatched to any gene: 7. CDR1 and CDR2 from the germline V gene are SEHNR and FQNEAQ (reference sequence).